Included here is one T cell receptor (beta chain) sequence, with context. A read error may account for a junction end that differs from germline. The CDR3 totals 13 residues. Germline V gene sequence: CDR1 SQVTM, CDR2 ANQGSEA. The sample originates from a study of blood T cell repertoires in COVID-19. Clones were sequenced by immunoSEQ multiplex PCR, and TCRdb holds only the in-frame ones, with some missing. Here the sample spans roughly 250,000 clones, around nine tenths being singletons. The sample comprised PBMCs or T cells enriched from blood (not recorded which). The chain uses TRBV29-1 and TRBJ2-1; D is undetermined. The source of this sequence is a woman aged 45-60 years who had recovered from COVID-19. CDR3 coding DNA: TGCAGCGTTGAAGCGGAGCTTGGAAATGTGCAGTTCTTC. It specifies CSVEAELGNVQFF.